This entry describes one T cell receptor beta chain. Its antigen remains unidentified. Data came from immunoSEQ multiplex PCR; TCRdb stores just in-frame clones and leaves some out. Of some 250,000 clones detected, roughly 88% appear once; the ten largest clones hold over 8.5%. The data are from a study of Ad26.COV2.S vaccination and SARS-CoV-2 variants. Turning to the study itself: Administration of Ad26.COV2.S was intramuscular, either once or twice 56 days apart.

General study points: Vaccine and placebo recipients had comparable breadth of non-spike TCRs. Post-vaccination breadth of spike-specific CD8+ and CD4+ T cell responses was reportedly substantial.

The germline V gene encodes CDR1 MNHEY and CDR2 SMNVEV (reference sequence). The CDR3 is 14 amino acids. V dropped 7 bases and J dropped 2 bases, with 15 bases sitting between them. The treatment was: over 15 received Ad26.COV2.S at low or high dose, single or two shots; about 5 received placebo; per-sample allocation not given. The samples date from day 63 after the first vaccine or placebo injection. The input for sequencing was peripheral blood, taken in a trial of Ad26.COV2.S vaccine versus placebo. This rearrangement joins TRBV27 to TRBJ2-7; D uncertain. The sequence was collected from a person between 18 and 59 years old who received the Ad26.COV2.S COVID-19 vaccine or a placebo. The CDR3 bases are TGTGCCAGCAATTCCCTAGGGCGGACCTACGAGCAGTACTTC. The encoded protein is CASNSLGRTYEQYF.